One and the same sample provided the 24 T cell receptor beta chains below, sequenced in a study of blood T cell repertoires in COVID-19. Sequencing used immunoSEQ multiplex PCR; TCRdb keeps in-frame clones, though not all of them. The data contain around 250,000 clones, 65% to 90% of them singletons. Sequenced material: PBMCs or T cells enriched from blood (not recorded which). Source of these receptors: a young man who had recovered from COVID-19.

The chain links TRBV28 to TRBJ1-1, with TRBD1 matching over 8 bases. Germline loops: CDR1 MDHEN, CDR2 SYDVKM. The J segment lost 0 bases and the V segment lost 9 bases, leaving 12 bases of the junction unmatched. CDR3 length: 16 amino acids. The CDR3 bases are TGTGCCAGATCCGGGACAGGAAACCCCGTGAACACTGAAGCTTTCTTT. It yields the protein CARSGTGNPVNTEAFF.

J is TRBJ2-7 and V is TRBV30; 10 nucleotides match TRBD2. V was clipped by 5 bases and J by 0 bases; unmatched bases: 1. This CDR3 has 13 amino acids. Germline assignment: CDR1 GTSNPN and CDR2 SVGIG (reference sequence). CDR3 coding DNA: TGTGCCTGGTCTAGCGGGAGCTCCTACGAGCAGTACTTC. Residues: CAWSSGSSYEQYF. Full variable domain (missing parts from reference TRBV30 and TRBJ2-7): SQTIHQWPATLVQPVGSPLSLECTVEGTSNPNLYWYRQAAGRGLQLLFYSVGIGQISSEVPQNLSASRPQDRQFILSSKKLLLSDSGFYLCAWSSGSSYEQYFGPGTRLTVT.

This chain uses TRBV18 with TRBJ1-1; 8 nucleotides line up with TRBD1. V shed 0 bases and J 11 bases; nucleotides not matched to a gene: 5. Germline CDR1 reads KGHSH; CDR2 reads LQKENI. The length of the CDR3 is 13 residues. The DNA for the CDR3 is TGTGCCAGCTCACCACCCCCGGGACAGGCGGCTTTCTTT. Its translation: CASSPPPGQAAFF.

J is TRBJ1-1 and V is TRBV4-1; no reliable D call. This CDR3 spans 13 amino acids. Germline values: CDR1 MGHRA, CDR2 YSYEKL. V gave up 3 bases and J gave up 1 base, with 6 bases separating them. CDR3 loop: CASSQARNTEAFF. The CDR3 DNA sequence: TGCGCCAGCAGCCAGGCCAGGAACACTGAAGCTTTCTTT.

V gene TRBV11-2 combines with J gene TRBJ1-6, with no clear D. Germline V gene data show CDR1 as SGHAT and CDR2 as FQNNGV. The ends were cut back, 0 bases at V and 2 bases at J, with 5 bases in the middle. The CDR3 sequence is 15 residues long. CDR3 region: CASSLDPAYNSPLHF. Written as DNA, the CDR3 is TGTGCCAGCAGCTTAGATCCAGCCTATAATTCACCCCTCCACTTT. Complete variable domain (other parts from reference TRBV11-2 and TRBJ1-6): EAGVAQSPRYKIIEKRQSVAFWCNPISGHATLYWYQQILGQGPKLLIQFQNNGVVDDSQLPKDRFSAERLKGVDSTLKIQPAKLEDSAVYLCASSLDPAYNSPLHFGNGTRLTVT.

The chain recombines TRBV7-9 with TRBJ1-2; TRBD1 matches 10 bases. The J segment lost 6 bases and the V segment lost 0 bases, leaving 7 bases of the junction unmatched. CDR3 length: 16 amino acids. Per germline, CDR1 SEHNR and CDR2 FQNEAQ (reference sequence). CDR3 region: CASSLASGQGIDGYTF. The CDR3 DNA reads TGTGCCAGCAGCTTAGCTTCGGGACAGGGGATCGATGGCTACACCTTC.

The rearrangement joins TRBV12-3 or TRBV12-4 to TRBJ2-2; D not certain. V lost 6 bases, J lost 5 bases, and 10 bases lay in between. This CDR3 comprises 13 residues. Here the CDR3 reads CASSRLATGELFF. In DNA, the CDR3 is TGTGCCAGCAGCCGTCTTGCGACCGGGGAGCTGTTTTTT.

CDR3 amino acids: CASASSEEVNTEAFF. CDR3 nucleotides: TGTGCCAGCGCCTCTTCCGAAGAGGTAAACACTGAAGCTTTCTTT. The rearrangement uses TRBV7-9 and TRBJ1-1; D is unresolved. Trimming shortened V by 8 bases and J by 2 bases, and 18 bases separated the two germline ends. The CDR3 extends over 15 amino acids. Looked up from germline, CDR1 is SEHNR and CDR2 is FQNEAQ (reference sequence). The full variable domain, rest sourced from reference TRBV7-9 and TRBJ1-1, is DTGVSQNPRHKITKRGQNVTFRCDPISEHNRLYWYRQTLGQGPEFLTYFQNEAQLEKSRLLSDRFSAERPKGSFSTLEIQRTEQGDSAMYLCASASSEEVNTEAFFGQGTRLTVV.

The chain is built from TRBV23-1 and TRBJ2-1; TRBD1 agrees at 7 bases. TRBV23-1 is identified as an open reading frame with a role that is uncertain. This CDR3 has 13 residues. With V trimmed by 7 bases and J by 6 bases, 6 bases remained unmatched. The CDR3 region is CASNRGRGNEQFF. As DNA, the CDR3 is TGCGCCAGCAACAGGGGAAGGGGCAATGAGCAGTTCTTC.

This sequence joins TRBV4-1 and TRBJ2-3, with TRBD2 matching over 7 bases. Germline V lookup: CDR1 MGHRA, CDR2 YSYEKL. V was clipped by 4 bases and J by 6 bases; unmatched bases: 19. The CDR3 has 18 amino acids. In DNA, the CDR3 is TGCGCCAGCAGCCGGGAAGGCGTAGCGGGCCCTGGAGACGATACGCAGTATTTT. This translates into CASSREGVAGPGDDTQYF.

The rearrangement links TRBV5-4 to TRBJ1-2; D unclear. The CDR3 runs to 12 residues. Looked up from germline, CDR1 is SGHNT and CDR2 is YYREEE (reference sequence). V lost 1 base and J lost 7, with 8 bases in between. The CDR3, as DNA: TGTGCCAGCAGCTTGAACCCGAGTGGCTACACCTTC. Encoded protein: CASSLNPSGYTF.

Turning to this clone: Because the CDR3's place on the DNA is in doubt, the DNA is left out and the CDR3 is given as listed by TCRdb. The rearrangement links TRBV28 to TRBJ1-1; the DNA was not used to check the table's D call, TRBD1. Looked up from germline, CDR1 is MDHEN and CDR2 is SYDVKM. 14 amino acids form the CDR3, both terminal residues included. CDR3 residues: CASSSGQGAIEAFF.

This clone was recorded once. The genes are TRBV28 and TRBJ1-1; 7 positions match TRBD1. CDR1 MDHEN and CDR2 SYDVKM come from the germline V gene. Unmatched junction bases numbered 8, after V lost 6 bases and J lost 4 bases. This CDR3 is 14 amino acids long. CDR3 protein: CASRPGGKGTEAFF. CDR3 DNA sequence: TGTGCCAGCAGGCCAGGGGGTAAGGGCACTGAAGCTTTCTTT.

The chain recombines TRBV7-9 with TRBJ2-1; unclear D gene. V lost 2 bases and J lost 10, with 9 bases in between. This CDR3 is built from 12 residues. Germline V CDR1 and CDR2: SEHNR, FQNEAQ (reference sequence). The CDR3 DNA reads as TGTGCCAGCAGCTTAAACGGAGACGAGCAGTTCTTC. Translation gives CASSLNGDEQFF.

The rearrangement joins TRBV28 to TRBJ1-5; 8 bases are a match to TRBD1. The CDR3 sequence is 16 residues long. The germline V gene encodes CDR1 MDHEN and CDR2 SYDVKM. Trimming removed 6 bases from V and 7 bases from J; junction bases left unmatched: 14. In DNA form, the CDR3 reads TGTGCCAGCAGATCCCGTGGACAGGGACTTAGACAGCCCCAGCATTTT. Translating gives CASRSRGQGLRQPQHF.

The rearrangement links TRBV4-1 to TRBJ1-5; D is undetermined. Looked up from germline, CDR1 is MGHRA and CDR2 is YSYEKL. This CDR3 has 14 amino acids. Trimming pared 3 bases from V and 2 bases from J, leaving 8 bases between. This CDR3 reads CASSHSGGNQPQHF. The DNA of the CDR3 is TGCGCCAGCAGCCATTCCGGGGGCAATCAGCCCCAGCATTTT.

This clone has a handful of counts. The CDR3 region has the DNA TGTGCCAGCAAGGAGAGTGCGGCAGCCGCCTACGAGCAGTACTTC. This gives the protein CASKESAAAAYEQYF. This rearrangement joins TRBV27 to TRBJ2-7; D remains unclear. This CDR3 contains 15 residues. The V gene lost 7 bases and the J gene lost 2 bases, with 18 bases spanning the gap. The germline V gene encodes CDR1 MNHEY and CDR2 SMNVEV (reference sequence).

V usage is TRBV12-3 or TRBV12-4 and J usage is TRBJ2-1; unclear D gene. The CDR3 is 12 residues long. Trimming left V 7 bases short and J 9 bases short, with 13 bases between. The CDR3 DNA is TGTGCCAGCACATCGAGGCATGGTGAGCAGTTCTTC. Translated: CASTSRHGEQFF.

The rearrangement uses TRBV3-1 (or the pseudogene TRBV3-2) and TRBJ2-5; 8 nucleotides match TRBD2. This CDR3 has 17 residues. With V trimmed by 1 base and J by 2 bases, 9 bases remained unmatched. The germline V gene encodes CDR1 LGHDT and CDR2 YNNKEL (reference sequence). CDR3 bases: TGTGCCAGCAGCCAAGTTTTTGTAGCGGGGAGACAAGAGACCCAGTACTTC. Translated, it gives CASSQVFVAGRQETQYF.

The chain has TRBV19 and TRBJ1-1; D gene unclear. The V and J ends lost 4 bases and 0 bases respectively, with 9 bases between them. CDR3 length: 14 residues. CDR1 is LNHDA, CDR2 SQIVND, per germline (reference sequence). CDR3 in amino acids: CASSTIGLNTEAFF. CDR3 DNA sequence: TGTGCCAGTAGTACGATCGGGTTGAACACTGAAGCTTTCTTT.

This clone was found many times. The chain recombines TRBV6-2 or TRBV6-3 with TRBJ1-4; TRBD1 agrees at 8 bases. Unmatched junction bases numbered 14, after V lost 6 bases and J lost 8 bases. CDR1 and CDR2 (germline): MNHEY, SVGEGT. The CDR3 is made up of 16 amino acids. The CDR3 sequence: CASSPGGGYGGEKLFF. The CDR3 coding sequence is TGTGCCAGCAGCCCAGGGGGCGGGTATGGGGGCGAAAAACTGTTTTTT.

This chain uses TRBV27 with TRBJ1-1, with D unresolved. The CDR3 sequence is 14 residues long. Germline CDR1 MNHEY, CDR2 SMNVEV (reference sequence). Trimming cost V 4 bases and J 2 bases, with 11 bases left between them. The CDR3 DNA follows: TGTGCCAGCAGTTCCTATTCTCCAAACACTGAAGCTTTCTTT. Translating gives CASSSYSPNTEAFF.

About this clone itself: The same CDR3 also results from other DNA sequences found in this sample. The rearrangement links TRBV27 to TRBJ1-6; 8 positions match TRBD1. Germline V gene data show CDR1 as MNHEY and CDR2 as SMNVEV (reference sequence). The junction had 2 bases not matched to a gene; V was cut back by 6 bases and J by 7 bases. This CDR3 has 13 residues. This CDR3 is CASSGQGNSPLHF. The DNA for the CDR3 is TGTGCCAGCAGCGGACAGGGCAATTCACCCCTCCACTTT.

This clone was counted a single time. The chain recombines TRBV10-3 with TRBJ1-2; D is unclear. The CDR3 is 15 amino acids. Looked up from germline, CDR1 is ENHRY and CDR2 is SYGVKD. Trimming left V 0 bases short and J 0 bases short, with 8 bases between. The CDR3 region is CAISESRLTNYGYTF. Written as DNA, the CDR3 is TGTGCCATCAGTGAGTCCAGGCTTACTAACTATGGCTACACCTTC.